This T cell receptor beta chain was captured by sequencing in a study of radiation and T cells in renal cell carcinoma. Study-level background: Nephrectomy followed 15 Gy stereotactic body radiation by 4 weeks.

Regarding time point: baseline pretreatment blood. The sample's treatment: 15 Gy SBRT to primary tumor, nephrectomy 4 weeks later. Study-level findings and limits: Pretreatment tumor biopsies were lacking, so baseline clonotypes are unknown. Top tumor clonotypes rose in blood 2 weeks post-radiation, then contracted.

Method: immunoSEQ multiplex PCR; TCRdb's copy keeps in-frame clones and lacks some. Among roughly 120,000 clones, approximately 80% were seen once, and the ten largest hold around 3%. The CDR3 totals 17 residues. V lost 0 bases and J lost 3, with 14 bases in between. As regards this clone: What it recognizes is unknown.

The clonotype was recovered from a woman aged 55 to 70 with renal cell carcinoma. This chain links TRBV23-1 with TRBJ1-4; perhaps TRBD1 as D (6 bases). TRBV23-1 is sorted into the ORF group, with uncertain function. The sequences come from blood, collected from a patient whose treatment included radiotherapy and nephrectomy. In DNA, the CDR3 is TGCGCCAGCAGTCAATCTCCTAGACAGGTGGCTAATGAAAAACTGTTTTTT. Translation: CASSQSPRQVANEKLFF.